The sequence of this T cell receptor beta chain was determined in a study of vaccination and CD4 T cells after COVID-19. The wider study: Two-dose vaccination with either BNT162b2 or mRNA-1273 was given to participants.

Note on this clonotype: The antigen remains undetermined.

CDR3 size: 13 residues. Germline V CDR1 and CDR2: GTSNPN, SVGIG (reference sequence). With V trimmed by 7 bases and J by 7 bases, 12 bases remained unmatched. Treatment given: roughly ten-day PBMC culture with coronavirus spike peptide pools or control peptides (ViraFEST assay). With peptide pools, ViraFEST first expanded antigen-specific T cells and afterwards sequenced their TCRs. Having spent 10 to 11 days in culture, CD4+ T cells were then isolated by negative selection. Sequencing of the DNA from cultured CD4+ T cells was carried out with the Oncomine TCR Beta short-read assay. From the PCR reads, TCRdb called clonotypes with MiXCR, one entry per CDR3 protein. The sample holds 13,000 or so distinct CDR3 sequences; about 46% are singletons and the top ten take roughly 15%.

This clonotype originated in a human donor who had recovered from COVID-19. Specimen: CD4+ T cells from blood, cultured in vitro. J is TRBJ1-1 and V is TRBV30; TRBD1 matches 7 bases. Written as DNA, the CDR3 is TGTGCCTTCATATCAGGGGGTAGAAGTGAAGCTTTCTTT. This translates into CAFISGGRSEAFF.